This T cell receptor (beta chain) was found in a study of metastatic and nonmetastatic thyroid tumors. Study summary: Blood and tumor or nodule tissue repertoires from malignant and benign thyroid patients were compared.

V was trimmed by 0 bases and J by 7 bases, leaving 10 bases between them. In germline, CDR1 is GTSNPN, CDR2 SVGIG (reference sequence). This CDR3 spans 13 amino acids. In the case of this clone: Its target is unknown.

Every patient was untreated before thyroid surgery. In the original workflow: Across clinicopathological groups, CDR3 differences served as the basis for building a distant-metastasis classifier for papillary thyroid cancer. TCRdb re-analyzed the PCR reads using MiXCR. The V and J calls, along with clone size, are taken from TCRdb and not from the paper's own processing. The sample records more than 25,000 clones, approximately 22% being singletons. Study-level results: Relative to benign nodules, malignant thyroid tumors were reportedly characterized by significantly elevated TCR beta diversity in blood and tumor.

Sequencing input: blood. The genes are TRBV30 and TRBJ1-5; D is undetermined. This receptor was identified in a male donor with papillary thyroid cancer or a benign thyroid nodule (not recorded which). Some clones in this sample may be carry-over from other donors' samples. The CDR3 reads CAWSVLASQPQHF. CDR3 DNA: TGTGCCTGGAGTGTACTAGCCAGCCAGCCCCAGCATTTT.